This T cell receptor beta chain was captured by sequencing in a study of CD8 T cells in Susac syndrome (dated by TCRdb to between 2018 and 2021). For context, the study as a whole: Whether CD8+ T cell activation and differentiation in Susac syndrome was antigen driven was tested using repertoire sequencing. CD8+ T cell repertoire clonality was compared between about a dozen healthy donors, about 14 Susac syndrome patients and roughly 15 multiple sclerosis patients.

Peripheral blood CD8+ and CD4+ T cells from healthy donors, Susac syndrome patients and multiple sclerosis patients were profiled using high-throughput TCR beta sequencing. Healthy donors were included as age- and sex-matched controls. CD8+ TEMRA cells were enriched by FACS, while bulk CD8+ and CD4+ T cells were purified by magnetic negative isolation. Blood was collected in EDTA tubes and processed within 24 hours, with PBMCs isolated through density gradient centrifugation. PBMCs intended for TCR sequencing were cryopreserved in liquid nitrogen and were subsequently thawed in a 37 degrees C water bath. The sorted or isolated CD4+, CD8+ and CD8+ TEMRA cells reached a purity of at least 90%. RNA was extracted using the RNeasy kit, and about 0.5 to 1 ug of the RNA was reverse transcribed with random hexamers. TCR beta CDR3 regions were amplified with the immunoSEQ multiplex PCR assay covering 54 Vbeta and 13 Jbeta segments. To correct PCR amplification bias, a synthetic template baseline was used for both primer optimization and computational correction. As for how the authors treated the data: Reads were annotated to V, D and J genes per IMGT and analyzed with immunoSEQ Analyzer, keeping only productive sequences. To calculate clonality, Shannon entropy was normalized by log2 of the number of productive unique sequences and then subtracted from one. For each patient and control, public and private clones were evaluated within the 100 most prevalent clones. Clones were defined as Susac-specific when absent from the healthy and MS cohorts, from approximately 1,100 published viral clones and from other ImmuneACCESS disease sequences. TCRdb handled the public reads itself, with Q25 trimming in fastp and clone calling in MiXCR, and kept productive beta chains. Each CDR3 protein appears once, grouped with its most common genes and DNA. V and J calls and clone size were set by TCRdb, not the authors. This sample is represented by 75,000 to 100,000 distinct CDR3 sequences; around 94% of them were singletons. The top ten constitute 0.25% to 0.3% of the sample.

The germline V gene encodes CDR1 MDHEN and CDR2 SYDVKM. The CDR3 runs 15 amino acids, cysteine and valine included. Solely the CDR3 DNA is kept, with 45 bases framed from the first base. V ends up 6 bases short and J 3 bases short, with an unmatched junction base count of 10. General findings and caveats noted by the study authors: The TCR sequencing and HLA analysis was acknowledged to have included a relatively small number of individuals.

Notes on this clonotype: Its antigen target is currently unknown. Base qualities were left out, and no much larger clone turns up one base away.

The origin of this receptor is a human donor in good health. The V gene is TRBV28 and the J gene is TRBJ2-7; 8 of the junction bases match TRBD1. The specimen sequenced was CD8+ T cells from PBMCs. The CDR3 has the sequence CASRRQGLGNYEQYV. The nucleotide sequence reads as follows: TGTGCCAGCAGAAGACAGGGGCTAGGGAACTACGAGCAGTACGTC.